The present TCR beta chain was sequenced within a study of cytomegalovirus exposure and HLA in healthy donors. In the study overall: The 120 validation repertoires were reported in a later analysis to have been generated on the same platform as the roughly 680 first-cohort repertoires.

Clones were sequenced by immunoSEQ multiplex PCR, and TCRdb holds only the in-frame ones, with some missing. The sample lists approximately 270,000 clones, over 75% seen once, with around 11% in the top ten. The ends were cut back, 5 bases at V and 3 bases at J, with 13 bases in the middle. Germline-derived CDR1 and CDR2 are SGHAT and FQNNGV. CDR3 length equals 14 residues. In the case of this clone: Antigen unknown.

Overall study findings and caveats: There were under 200 TCR beta chains listed as cytomegalovirus-associated.

The chain uses TRBV11-2 and TRBJ1-2; possibly TRBD1 for D (6 bases). The sample taken for sequencing was PBMCs. This TCR was recovered from a man aged 18 to 30 in good health and CMV-seropositive. The CDR3 nucleotides are TGTGCCAGCAGCCCCCGGGACACTTACTATGGCTACACCTTC. Translation: CASSPRDTYYGYTF.